This TCR beta chain was profiled in a study of T cells after yellow fever vaccination. CDR3 length: 18 residues. Germline trimming cut 0 bases from V and 3 bases from J; bases unmatched to any gene: 8. In germline, CDR1 is SGHRS, CDR2 YFSETQ. 5'RACE template switching added a universal primer site and UMIs to TCR cDNA. TCRdb analysed the 5' RACE reads with MiXCR anew, one entry per CDR3 protein. The sample holds about 30,000 distinct CDR3 sequences, nearly 4.5% seen once. This clonotype was seen ten or more times. Its cognate antigen is unknown. Overall study findings and caveats: Clonotypes shared by both compartments, CD4 and CD8, made up a small share. Contamination of FACS-sorted repertoires by abundant clonotypes from the bulk population could occur.

This rearrangement joins TRBV5-1 to TRBJ2-5; 13 bases agree with TRBD2. Here the sequenced sample was CD8+ T cells sorted from PBMCs, taken 5 days after the yellow fever booster vaccination. The source is a man aged 25 to 45 who received the YFV17D yellow fever vaccine. DNA for the CDR3: TGCGCCAGCAGCTTGGTCCCGGACGGACTAGCGGGAGAAGAGACCCAGTACTTC. Translating it yields CASSLVPDGLAGEETQYF. Combining the CDR3 with reference TRBV5-1 and TRBJ2-5 gives the whole variable domain KAGVTQTPRYLIKTRGQQVTLSCSPISGHRSVSWYQQTPGQGLQFLFEYFSETQRNKGNFPGRFSGRQFSNSRSEMNVSTLELGDSALYLCASSLVPDGLAGEETQYFGPGTRLLVL.